This TCR beta chain was observed in a study of blood T cell repertoires in COVID-19. J gave up 4 bases and V 3 bases, and 4 bases lay outside the gene matches. Germline CDR1 and CDR2: SGHKS and YYEKEE (reference sequence). This CDR3 region has 15 residues. Profiled with immunoSEQ multiplex PCR; TCRdb holds only in-frame clones, not every one. The profile shows fewer than 400,000 clones, 80% to 90% of them singletons. The sequence was collected from a man aged 25 to 40 who had recovered from COVID-19. V usage is TRBV5-5 and J usage is TRBJ2-5; 12 nucleotides line up with TRBD1. The sequencing sample was made of PBMCs or T cells enriched from blood (not recorded which). CDR3 protein: CASSWGQGARETQYF. The DNA for the CDR3 is TGTGCCAGCAGCTGGGGACAGGGGGCGCGAGAGACCCAGTACTTC.